Below, 20 T cell receptor beta chains from the same sample are listed, as sequenced in a study of blood T cell repertoires in COVID-19. The assay was immunoSEQ multiplex PCR, and TCRdb's table has in-frame clones only and misses some. The sample carries some 360,000 clones, around nine tenths recorded once. Input material: PBMCs or T cells enriched from blood (not recorded which). The source is a woman in her 30s who had been exposed to COVID-19.

This clone was picked up one time. V usage is TRBV19 and J usage is TRBJ2-3; 12 nucleotides agree with TRBD2. Germline CDR1 is LNHDA and CDR2 is SQIVND (reference sequence). The CDR3 runs 16 residues. V was clipped by 0 bases and J by 6 bases; unmatched bases: 4. CDR3 residues: CASSIEGTSGLDTQYF. The CDR3 DNA reads as TGTGCCAGTAGTATAGAGGGGACTAGCGGGCTCGATACGCAGTATTTT.

This chain joins TRBV5-4 and TRBJ2-3; 7 bases match TRBD2. The CDR3 has 14 amino acids. Per the germline V gene, CDR1 is SGHNT and CDR2 is YYREEE (reference sequence). After removal of 5 bases from V and 3 bases from J, the junction contained 6 bases not matched to a gene. The DNA of the CDR3 is TGTGCCAGCAGGGGGGGGGAGAGGACAGATACGCAGTATTTT. It translates to CASRGGERTDTQYF.

The gene calls are TRBV7-9 and TRBJ1-2; 7 bases align to TRBD1. CDR1 is SEHNR, CDR2 FQNEAQ, per germline (reference sequence). Unmatched junction bases numbered 13, after V lost 5 bases and J lost 4 bases. The CDR3 totals 16 residues. The CDR3 coding sequence is TGTGCCAGCAGCAACTCAACAGGGGAACTATTCTATGGCTACACCTTC. Translated: CASSNSTGELFYGYTF.

The V call is TRBV9, the J call TRBJ2-7; TRBD2 aligns across 8 bases. Per the germline V gene, CDR1 is SGDLS and CDR2 is YYNGEE. V lost 3 bases, J lost 0 bases, and 8 bases stayed unmatched. This CDR3 has 16 amino acids. The CDR3: CASSAGGSGASYEQYF. For the CDR3, the DNA is TGTGCCAGCAGCGCCGGGGGTAGCGGGGCCTCCTACGAGCAGTACTTC.

This chain connects TRBV4-2 to TRBJ1-1; TRBD1 is a possible D gene (6 bases). This CDR3 is 12 amino acids long. V lost 3 bases, J lost 5 bases, and 7 bases lay in between. Per the germline V gene, CDR1 is LGHNA and CDR2 is YNFKEQ. CDR3 sequence reads: CASSQGATEAFF. CDR3 in DNA: TGTGCCAGCAGCCAGGGGGCAACTGAAGCTTTCTTT.

The chain couples TRBV6-5 to TRBJ1-4, with D maybe TRBD1 (6 bases). Germline V gene sequence: CDR1 MNHEY, CDR2 SVGAGI. Trimming removed 0 bases at V and 5 bases at J, with 10 bases between. The CDR3 length is 15 residues. DNA of the CDR3: TGTGCCAGCAGTTACTCAGGACAGATAAATGAAAAACTGTTTTTT. Encoded protein: CASSYSGQINEKLFF.

The genes are TRBV7-8 and TRBJ2-1; tentative D call: TRBD1 (5 bases). Trimming stripped 1 base from V and 0 bases from J, with 10 bases between. The V gene's germline CDR1 is SGHVS and CDR2 FQNEAQ. This CDR3 contains 16 residues. The DNA for the CDR3 is TGTGCCAGCAGCTTAGAGGCAGGGAACTCCTACAATGAGCAGTTCTTC. It translates to CASSLEAGNSYNEQFF.

Here the CDR3 reads CAIDTSGTSGSGVVETQYF. The CDR3 DNA reads as TGTGCCATCGATACCTCCGGGACTAGCGGGAGTGGGGTGGTGGAGACCCAGTACTTC. The chain couples TRBV2 to TRBJ2-5; 14 nucleotides align to TRBD2. Germline V CDR1 and CDR2: SNHLY, FYNNEI. This CDR3 is built from 19 residues. V trimming: 10 bases; J trimming: 5 bases; junction bases outside the gene matches: 21.

This clone was seen only once. V usage is TRBV30 and J usage is TRBJ1-6; D is unclear. Trimming cost V 0 bases and J 9 bases, with 15 bases left between them. Germline V gene lookup returns CDR1 GTSNPN and CDR2 SVGIG (reference sequence). The CDR3 has 15 residues. The CDR3 bases are TGTGCCTGGAGTGTAAGGGCGGGAAGGAGTTCACCCCTCCACTTT. This codes for CAWSVRAGRSSPLHF.

J is TRBJ2-2 and V is TRBV9, with TRBD2 matching over 16 bases. Germline-derived CDR1 and CDR2 are SGDLS and YYNGEE. V lost 3 bases, J lost 5 bases, and 7 bases stayed unmatched. The CDR3 has 18 residues. CDR3 protein: CASSGGTSGRGGTGELFF. DNA of the CDR3: TGTGCCAGCAGCGGCGGGACTAGCGGGAGGGGAGGAACCGGGGAGCTGTTTTTT.

The chain uses TRBV19 and TRBJ1-2; possibly TRBD1 for D (5 bases). This CDR3 comprises 13 residues. Trimming took 7 bases from V and 4 from J, leaving 13 bases between them. Germline lookup yields CDR1 LNHDA and CDR2 SQIVND (reference sequence). The CDR3, as DNA: TGTGCCAGTAATTGGGGCGAAGGCTATGGCTACACCTTC. Translating it yields CASNWGEGYGYTF.

The gene calls are TRBV5-6 and TRBJ1-3; 7 nucleotides align to TRBD1. This CDR3 contains 14 residues. V was clipped by 4 bases and J by 4 bases; unmatched bases: 5. CDR1 and CDR2 (germline): SGHDT, YYEEEE. The CDR3 protein is CASSLTGVGNTIYF. The CDR3 DNA follows: TGTGCCAGCAGCCTCACAGGGGTGGGAAACACCATATATTTT.

This rearrangement joins TRBV11-2 to TRBJ1-2, with a weak D call TRBD1 (5 bases). Germline CDR1 is SGHAT and CDR2 is FQNNGV. The CDR3 has 17 amino acids. V was trimmed by 1 base and J by 4 bases, leaving 19 bases between them. CDR3 region: CASSLGPSRALSYGYTF. CDR3 sequence (DNA): TGTGCCAGCAGCTTAGGACCCTCCAGGGCACTCTCCTATGGCTACACCTTC.

The genes are TRBV9 and TRBJ2-2; D perhaps matches TRBD1 (6 bases). This CDR3 comprises 15 residues. Trimming pared 0 bases from V and 4 bases from J, leaving 10 bases between. Germline-derived CDR1 and CDR2 are SGDLS and YYNGEE. The CDR3 DNA is TGTGCCAGCAGCGTAGTTGGCAGGGGCACCGGGGAGCTGTTTTTT. Translated: CASSVVGRGTGELFF.

The chain recombines TRBV7-2 with TRBJ2-5; 13 bases agree with TRBD2. The CDR3 is 16 residues long. J was trimmed by 4 bases and V by 4 bases; bases with no gene match: 6. Per germline, CDR1 SGHTA and CDR2 FQGNSA. The CDR3 coding sequence is TGTGCCAGCAGCTCCCGGACTAGCGGGAGTCCAGAGACCCAGTACTTC. It encodes CASSSRTSGSPETQYF. Drawing the rest from reference TRBV7-2 and TRBJ2-5, the complete variable domain is GAGVSQSPSNKVTEKGKDVELRCDPISGHTALYWYRQSLGQGLEFLIYFQGNSAPDKSGLPSDRFSAERTGGSVSTLTIQRTQQEDSAVYLCASSSRTSGSPETQYFGPGTRLLVL.

Remarks on this clone: The sample has other DNA sequences that encode this CDR3 too. The rearrangement uses TRBV19 and TRBJ2-7; a possible D gene is TRBD1 (5 bases). The CDR3 is made up of 14 amino acids. Trimming removed 3 bases at V and 2 bases at J, with 11 bases between. The V gene's germline CDR1 is LNHDA and CDR2 SQIVND (reference sequence). The CDR3 bases are TGTGCCAGTAGTATTGGGCAGGGTGCCTACGAGCAGTACTTC. Translation gives CASSIGQGAYEQYF.

Written as DNA, the CDR3 is TGTGCCTGGAGTAAATGGGACAGGGGCCGGAATCAGCCCCAGCATTTT. It translates to CAWSKWDRGRNQPQHF. The rearrangement joins TRBV30 to TRBJ1-5, with 10 nucleotides matching TRBD1. The J segment lost 4 bases and the V segment lost 2 bases, leaving 8 bases of the junction unmatched. The CDR3 is 16 residues long. CDR1 and CDR2 from the germline V gene are GTSNPN and SVGIG (reference sequence).

This chain connects TRBV3-1 (or the pseudogene TRBV3-2) to TRBJ2-7; D remains ambiguous. Germline V gives CDR1 LGHDT, CDR2 YNNKEL (reference sequence). Deletions cut 1 base from V and 7 bases from J, with 11 bases between. The CDR3 loop spans 13 amino acids. The CDR3 region is CASSQALPWEQYF. The CDR3 nucleotides read TGTGCCAGCAGCCAAGCACTACCTTGGGAGCAGTACTTC.

This clone was detected once. The chain couples TRBV10-1 to TRBJ2-1, with a possible D match to TRBD2 (6 bases). The CDR3 consists of 16 residues. V was pared by 0 bases and J by 8 bases, with 17 bases between. Germline V gives CDR1 WNHNN, CDR2 SYGVQD (reference sequence). The chain's CDR3 is CASSESWGPPGDEQFF. Written as DNA, the CDR3 is TGCGCCAGCAGTGAGTCGTGGGGACCGCCGGGGGATGAGCAGTTCTTC.

Here the CDR3 reads CASSSQEHPFYGYTF. The DNA of the CDR3 is TGTGCCAGCAGCTCACAAGAACACCCATTTTATGGCTACACCTTC. This chain links TRBV7-9 with TRBJ1-2; no clear D gene. This CDR3 has 15 residues. The germline V gene has CDR1 SEHNR and CDR2 FQNEAQ (reference sequence). The germline V and J ends were trimmed by 4 bases and 5 bases, with 17 bases remaining between them.